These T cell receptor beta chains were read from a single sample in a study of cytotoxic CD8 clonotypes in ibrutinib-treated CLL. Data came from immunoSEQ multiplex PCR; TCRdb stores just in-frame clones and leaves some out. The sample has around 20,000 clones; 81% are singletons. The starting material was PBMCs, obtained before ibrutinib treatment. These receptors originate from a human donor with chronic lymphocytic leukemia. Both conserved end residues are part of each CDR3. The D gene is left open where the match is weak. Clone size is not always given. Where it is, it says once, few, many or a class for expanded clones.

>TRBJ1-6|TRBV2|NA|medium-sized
TGTGCCAGCGGGGGGGGGTCACCCCTCCACTTT
CASGGGSPLHF
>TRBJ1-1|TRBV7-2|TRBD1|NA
TGTGCCAGCAGACCTACCAGGGGGCTCGGAACTGAAGCTTTCTTT
CASRPTRGLGTEAFF
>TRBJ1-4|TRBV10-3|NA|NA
TGTGCCATCAGCACACCGACGGGCGGGGCAACTAATGAAAAACTGTTTTTT
CAISTPTGGATNEKLFF
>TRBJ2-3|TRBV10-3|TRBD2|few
TGTGCCATCAGAAGCGGGGGGAGCACAGATACGCAGTATTTT
CAIRSGGSTDTQYF
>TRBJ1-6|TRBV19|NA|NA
TGTGCCAGTACTGCAGGGACCTATAATTCACCCCTCCACTTT
CASTAGTYNSPLHF
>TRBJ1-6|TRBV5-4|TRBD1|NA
TGTGCCAGCAGCTTGGAGGGGGCGAACCGTCAGCGCCACTTT
CASSLEGANRQRHF
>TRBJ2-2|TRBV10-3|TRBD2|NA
TGTGCCACCCGGGGAGGGACGGCGGGCACCGGGGAGCTGTTTTTT
CATRGGTAGTGELFF
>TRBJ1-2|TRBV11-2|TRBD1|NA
TGTGCCAGCAGCTTAACAGGGGGGGATGGCTACACCTTC
CASSLTGGDGYTF
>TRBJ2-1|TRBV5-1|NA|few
TGCGCCAGCAGCTTTTCCCTGGTGGAGCAGTTCTTC
CASSFSLVEQFF
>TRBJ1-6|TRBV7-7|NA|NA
TGTGCCAGCAGCCCTACAGCGGCGGGGAATTCACCCCTCCACTTT
CASSPTAAGNSPLHF
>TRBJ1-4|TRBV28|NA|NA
TGTGCCAGCAGTTTACGACAGGCAAATGAAAAACTGTTTTTT
CASSLRQANEKLFF
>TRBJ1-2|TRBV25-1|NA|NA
TGTGCCAGCAGTGAATCGGGCAGGGAGGGCTATGGCTACACCTTC
CASSESGREGYGYTF
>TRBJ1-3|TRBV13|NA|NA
TGTGCCAGCAGCCCCCATCGGCAGGCGGGCTCTGGAAACACCATATATTTT
CASSPHRQAGSGNTIYF
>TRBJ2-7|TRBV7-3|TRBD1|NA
TGTGCCAGCAGCGAGACAGGGGGAGAGCAGTACTTC
CASSETGGEQYF
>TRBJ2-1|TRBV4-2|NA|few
TGTGCCAGCAGCCAAGATCGACGGGGTTCGGATGAGCAGTTCTTC
CASSQDRRGSDEQFF
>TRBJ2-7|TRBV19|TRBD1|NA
TGTGCCAGTAGTATTACAGGGGCCTACGAGCAGTACTTC
CASSITGAYEQYF
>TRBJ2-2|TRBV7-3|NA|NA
TGTGCCAGCAGCTTAACTCCGACCGGGGAGCTGTTTTTT
CASSLTPTGELFF
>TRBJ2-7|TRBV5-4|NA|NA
TGTGCCAGCAGCTTGCCAGGGAGCCACGAGCAGTACTTC
CASSLPGSHEQYF
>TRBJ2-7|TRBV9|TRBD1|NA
TGTGCCAGCAGCCCTACGACAGGGATCTACGAGCAGTACTTC
CASSPTTGIYEQYF
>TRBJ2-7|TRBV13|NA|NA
TGTGCCAGCAGCTTAGTTGGCAGGGGACGATACGAGCAGTACTTC
CASSLVGRGRYEQYF
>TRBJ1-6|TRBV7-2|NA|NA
TGTGCCAGCAGCTTAGAGGTGGCGCTGGCGGCCCTCCACTTT
CASSLEVALAALHF
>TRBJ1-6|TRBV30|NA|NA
TGTGCCTGGAGGGACCGCAGCTCCTATAATTCACCCCTCCACTTT
CAWRDRSSYNSPLHF
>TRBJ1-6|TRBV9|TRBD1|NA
TGTGCCAGCAGCTCTCGTCCCGGGACAGGGTTCGGCTCACCCCTCCACTTT
CASSSRPGTGFGSPLHF
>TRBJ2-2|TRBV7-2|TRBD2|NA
TGTGCCAGCAGCCCAGAACTAGCGGGGGGTGGTACCGGGGAGCTGTTTTTT
CASSPELAGGGTGELFF
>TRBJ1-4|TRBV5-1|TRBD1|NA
TGCGCCAGCAGCAAAGAAGGACAGGGGAGACGCGAAAAACTGTTTTTT
CASSKEGQGRREKLFF
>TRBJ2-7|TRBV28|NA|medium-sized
TGTGCCAGCAGTTTACAAGGGGTATGGGACGAGCAGTACTTC
CASSLQGVWDEQYF
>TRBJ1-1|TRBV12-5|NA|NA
TGTGCTAGTGGTTTGGCGGGGACCTCAGCTTTCTTT
CASGLAGTSAFF
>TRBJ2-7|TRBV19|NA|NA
TGTGCCAGTAGCTCGACAAGACGAACCTACGAGCAGTACTTC
CASSSTRRTYEQYF
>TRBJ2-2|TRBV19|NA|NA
TGTGCCAGTAGTACGGTTACCGGGGAGCTGTTTTTT
CASSTVTGELFF
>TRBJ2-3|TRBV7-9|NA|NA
TGTGCCAGCCTTGGGGGGTTCAGCACAGATACGCAGTATTTT
CASLGGFSTDTQYF
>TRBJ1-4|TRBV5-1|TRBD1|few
TGCGCCAGCAGCTTGGAAGGGACAGGGGGTGAAAAACTGTTTTTT
CASSLEGTGGEKLFF
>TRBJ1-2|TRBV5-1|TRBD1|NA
TGCGCCAGCAGCCCACAGGGGGCTGGTGGCTACACCTTC
CASSPQGAGGYTF
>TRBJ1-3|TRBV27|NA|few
TGTGCCAGCAGTCCCCGGGGAACTGGAAACACCATATATTTT
CASSPRGTGNTIYF
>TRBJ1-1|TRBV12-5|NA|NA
TGTGCTAGTGGATTGCAGGGTACTGTGCGTGTTGAAGCTTTCTTT
CASGLQGTVRVEAFF
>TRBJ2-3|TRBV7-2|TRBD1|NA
TGTGCCAGCAGCCTGAACTACAGGGGTAGATGGACAGATACGCAGTATTTT
CASSLNYRGRWTDTQYF
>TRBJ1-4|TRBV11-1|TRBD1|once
TGTGCCAGCAGCTTCTTAACAGGGGGAGAAAAACTGTTTTTT
CASSFLTGGEKLFF
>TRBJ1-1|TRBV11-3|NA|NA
TGTGCCAGCAGCTCAGGAATCTGGGGACGCACTGAAGCTTTCTTT
CASSSGIWGRTEAFF
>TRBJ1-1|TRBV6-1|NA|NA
TGTGCCAGCAGTGACAGGGACACTGAAGCTTTCTTT
CASSDRDTEAFF
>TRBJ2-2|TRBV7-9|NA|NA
TGTGCCAGCAGCCCGGGCGGGGCCGGGGAGCTGTTTTTT
CASSPGGAGELFF
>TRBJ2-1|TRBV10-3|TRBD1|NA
TGTGCCATCAGCACCGGGACAGGGGTACATGAGCAGTTCTTC
CAISTGTGVHEQFF
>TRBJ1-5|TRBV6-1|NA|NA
TGTGCCAGCAGCGCTACAGGGTCCCCGCCCCAGCATTTT
CASSATGSPPQHF
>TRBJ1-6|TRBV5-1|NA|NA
TGCGCCAGCAGCGGACCGGACAGTGGCTATAATTCACCCCTCCACTTT
CASSGPDSGYNSPLHF
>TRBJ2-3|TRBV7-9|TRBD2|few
TGTGCCAGCAGCGAATCAGCGGGGGGGCTCACAGATACGCAGTATTTT
CASSESAGGLTDTQYF
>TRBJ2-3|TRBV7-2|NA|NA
TGTGCCAGCAGCTTAGGCCAGGGGCCAGATACGCAGTATTTT
CASSLGQGPDTQYF
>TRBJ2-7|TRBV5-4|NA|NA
TGTGCCAGCAGCTCGAGGAGCTCCTACGAGCAGTACTTC
CASSSRSSYEQYF
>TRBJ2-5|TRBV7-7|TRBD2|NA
TGTGCCAGCAGCTCGACTAGCGGGGGGGATTGGTCACTGGAGACCCAGTACTTC
CASSSTSGGDWSLETQYF
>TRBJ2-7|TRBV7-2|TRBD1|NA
TGTGCCAGCAGCTCGGGACAGGGGTCCTACGAGCAGTACTTC
CASSSGQGSYEQYF
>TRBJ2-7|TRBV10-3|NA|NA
TGTGCCATCAGTGGGTCAGGCACTCTTTCCTCCTACGAGCAGTACTTC
CAISGSGTLSSYEQYF
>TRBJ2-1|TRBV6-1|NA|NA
TGTGCCAGCAGTGCTCAGGCGCATGAGCAGTTCTTC
CASSAQAHEQFF
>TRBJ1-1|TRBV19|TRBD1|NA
TGTGCCAGTAGGAACAGGGGAGGGAATGAAGCTTTCTTT
CASRNRGGNEAFF
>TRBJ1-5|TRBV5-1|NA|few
TGCGCCAGCAGCATAGGGGGGTACAATCAGCCCCAGCATTTT
CASSIGGYNQPQHF
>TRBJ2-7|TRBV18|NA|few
TGTGCCAGCTCACCATTTCAGGGGGAGGCGGAGCAGTACTTC
CASSPFQGEAEQYF
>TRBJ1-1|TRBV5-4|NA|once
TGTGCCAGCAGCTATAACAGTAACACTGAAGCTTTCTTT
CASSYNSNTEAFF
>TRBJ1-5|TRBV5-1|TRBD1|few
TGCGCCAGCAGCTCGGGACAGGGCAATCAGCCCCAGCATTTT
CASSSGQGNQPQHF
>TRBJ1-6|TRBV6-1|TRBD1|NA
TGTGCCAGCAGTGAAAAACCGCAGGGGGCTTCACCCCTCCACTTT
CASSEKPQGASPLHF
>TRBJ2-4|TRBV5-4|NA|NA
TGTGCCAGCAGCTTGGACTTAGCCAAAAACATTCAGTACTTC
CASSLDLAKNIQYF
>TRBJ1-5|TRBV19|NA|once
TGTGCCAGTAGTATATCAGGACCGCCTAGCAATCAGCCCCAGCATTTT
CASSISGPPSNQPQHF
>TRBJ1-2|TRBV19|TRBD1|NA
TGTGCCAGTAGCAGACAGGGAAATAACTATGGCTACACCTTC
CASSRQGNNYGYTF
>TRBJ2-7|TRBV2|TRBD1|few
TGTGCCGGACAGGGGATAGGGATGAGCGAGCAGTACTTC
CAGQGIGMSEQYF
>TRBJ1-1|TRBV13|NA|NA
TGTGCCAGCAGCACTGGGACGGGACACACGATCCTGGAGACTGAAGCTTTCTTT
CASSTGTGHTILETEAFF